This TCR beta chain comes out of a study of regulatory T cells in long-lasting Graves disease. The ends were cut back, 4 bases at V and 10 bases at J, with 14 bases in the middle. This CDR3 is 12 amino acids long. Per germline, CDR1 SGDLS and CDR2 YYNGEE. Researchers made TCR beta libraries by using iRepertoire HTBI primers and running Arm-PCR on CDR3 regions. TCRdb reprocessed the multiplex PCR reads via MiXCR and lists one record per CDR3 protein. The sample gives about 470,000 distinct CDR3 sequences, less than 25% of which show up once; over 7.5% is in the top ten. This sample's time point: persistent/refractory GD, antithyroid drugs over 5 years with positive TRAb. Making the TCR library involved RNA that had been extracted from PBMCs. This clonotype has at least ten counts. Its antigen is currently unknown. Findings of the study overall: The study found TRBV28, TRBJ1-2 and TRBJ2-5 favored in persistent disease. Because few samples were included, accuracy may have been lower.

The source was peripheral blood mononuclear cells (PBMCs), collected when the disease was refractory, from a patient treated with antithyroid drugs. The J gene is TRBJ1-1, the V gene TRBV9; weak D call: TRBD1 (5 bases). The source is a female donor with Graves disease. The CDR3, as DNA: TGTGCCAGCAGCCCTCATTACGGGGCAGCTTTCTTT. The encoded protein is CASSPHYGAAFF.